Listed here are 27 T cell receptor beta chains from one sample, sequenced in a study of blood T cell repertoires in COVID-19. Assay: immunoSEQ multiplex PCR; the TCRdb copy retains only in-frame clones and omits some. The table records approximately 76,000 clones, just over 85% of them present only once. The sequencing input was peripheral blood. These receptors originate from a human donor in a cohort sampled during active COVID-19.

The gene calls are TRBV7-2 and TRBJ1-5; unclear D gene. The CDR3 extends over 13 amino acids. V was shortened by 6 bases and J by 7 bases, with 13 bases between the two germline ends. CDR1 and CDR2 from the germline V gene are SGHTA and FQGNSA. The CDR3 sequence is CASSSEAGQPQHF. In DNA form, the CDR3 reads TGTGCCAGCAGTTCCGAGGCGGGGCAGCCCCAGCATTTT.

This clone has a single count. The V gene is TRBV9, the J gene TRBJ2-1, with 9 bases aligning to TRBD1. Per germline, CDR1 SGDLS and CDR2 YYNGEE. The CDR3 has 14 amino acids. V trimming: 2 bases; J trimming: 8 bases; junction bases outside the gene matches: 5. The CDR3 loop reads CASSVWGQGYEQFF. The DNA for the CDR3 is TGTGCCAGCAGCGTCTGGGGACAGGGCTATGAGCAGTTCTTC.

The genes are TRBV5-8 and TRBJ1-5; a weak D match, TRBD1 (5 bases). This CDR3 has 13 residues. In germline, CDR1 is SGHTS, CDR2 YDEGEE. V dropped 4 bases and J dropped 4 bases, with 9 bases sitting between them. The CDR3: CASSKQENQPQHF. DNA for the CDR3: TGTGCCAGCAGCAAACAGGAAAATCAGCCCCAGCATTTT.

J is TRBJ2-7 and V is TRBV30; D is perhaps TRBD1 (6 bases). Trimming took 0 bases from V and 2 from J, leaving 8 bases between them. The CDR3 loop spans 13 amino acids. Germline assignment: CDR1 GTSNPN and CDR2 SVGIG (reference sequence). CDR3: CAWSVPGAYEQYF. CDR3 nucleotide sequence: TGTGCCTGGAGTGTCCCAGGGGCCTACGAGCAGTACTTC.

The chain couples TRBV7-2 to TRBJ2-7, with D possibly being TRBD1 (5 bases). Germline CDR1 reads SGHTA; CDR2 reads FQGNSA. This CDR3 is 14 amino acids long. V dropped 1 base and J dropped 2 bases, with 9 bases sitting between them. CDR3 sequence: CASSLDRYTYEQYF. The CDR3 DNA sequence: TGTGCCAGCAGCTTAGACAGGTATACCTACGAGCAGTACTTC.

The rearrangement joins TRBV20-1 to TRBJ2-1; D possibly corresponds to TRBD2 (5 bases). Trimming stripped 6 bases from V and 3 bases from J, with 6 bases between. This CDR3 region has 11 residues. Looked up from germline, CDR1 is DFQATT and CDR2 is SNEGSKA (reference sequence). The CDR3 sequence: CSAGIYNEQFF. The CDR3 bases are TGCAGTGCCGGGATCTACAATGAGCAGTTCTTC.

The chain employs TRBV15 and TRBJ1-5, with TRBD1 as a possible D gene (5 bases). This CDR3 spans 16 amino acids. V lost 3 bases and J 4 bases, leaving 16 bases between the germline ends. The germline gives CDR1 LNHNV, CDR2 YYDKDF (reference sequence). In nucleotides, the CDR3 is TGTGCCACCAGCAGCCCGCCCGGGGGGGGGAATCAGCCCCAGCATTTT. As protein: CATSSPPGGGNQPQHF.

This chain connects TRBV6-2 or TRBV6-3 to TRBJ2-7, with D maybe TRBD1 (6 bases). Trimming pared 0 bases from V and 2 bases from J, leaving 11 bases between. The CDR3 is made up of 15 amino acids. The V gene's germline CDR1 is MNHEY and CDR2 SVGEGT. For the CDR3, the DNA is TGTGCCAGCAGTTACTCGTGGACAGACCCCTACGAGCAGTACTTC. Amino acids: CASSYSWTDPYEQYF.

The chain links TRBV4-3 to TRBJ1-2; D might be TRBD1 (5 bases). The CDR3 runs 15 residues. Between the trimmed V and J ends, which lost 0 bases and 7 bases, there was a span of 15 bases. Germline assignment: CDR1 LGHNA and CDR2 YSLEER. CDR3 DNA sequence: TGCGCCAGCAGCCAAGATGCAGGGATTTCTCCTGGCTACACCTTC. Its translation is CASSQDAGISPGYTF.

This chain connects TRBV5-1 to TRBJ2-3; the D gene is possibly TRBD2 (5 bases). Trimming took off 4 bases at V and 2 bases at J, with 14 bases between the two ends. Germline V gives CDR1 SGHRS, CDR2 YFSETQ. The CDR3 runs to 15 residues. The CDR3 spells CASSPKAVATDTQYF. The DNA for the CDR3 is TGCGCCAGCAGCCCGAAAGCGGTAGCCACAGATACGCAGTATTTT.

The chain uses TRBV5-8 and TRBJ1-3; D not resolved. Deletions cut 2 bases from V and 0 bases from J, with 9 bases between. The CDR3 has 15 amino acids. Per germline, CDR1 SGHTS and CDR2 YDEGEE. The CDR3 is CASSFPLVSGNTIYF. CDR3 DNA: TGTGCCAGCAGCTTCCCGTTAGTCTCTGGAAACACCATATATTTT.

V usage is TRBV19 and J usage is TRBJ2-7, with 9 nucleotides matching TRBD2. The CDR3 length is 13 residues. Trimming at V came to 5 bases and at J to 7 bases, leaving 6 bases not matched to a gene. Looked up from germline, CDR1 is LNHDA and CDR2 is SQIVND (reference sequence). CDR3 DNA: TGTGCCAGTAGTGGGGGGCTAGCGGGGGAGCAGTACTTC. This translates into CASSGGLAGEQYF.

For the CDR3, the DNA is TGTGCCAGCAGTCTAAATCGACAGGGTGGGAATCAGCCCCAGCATTTT. Protein: CASSLNRQGGNQPQHF. This chain uses TRBV2 with TRBJ1-5; 7 positions agree with TRBD1. The CDR3 is made up of 16 amino acids. Germline V CDR1 and CDR2: SNHLY, FYNNEI. V lost 5 bases, J lost 4 bases, and 11 bases stayed unmatched. Based on the CDR3 plus reference TRBV2 and TRBJ1-5, the full variable domain is EPEVTQTPSHQVTQMGQEVILRCVPISNHLYFYWYRQILGQKVEFLVSFYNNEISEKSEIFDDQFSVERPDGSNFTLKIRSTKLEDSAMYFCASSLNRQGGNQPQHFGDGTRLSIL.

This clone was seen once. The CDR3 spells CASSASGTGAGYTF. The CDR3 nucleotides are TGTGCCAGCAGTGCCTCCGGGACAGGGGCAGGCTACACCTTC. The rearrangement links TRBV28 to TRBJ1-2, with TRBD1 identical over 10 bases. Germline V CDR1 and CDR2: MDHEN, SYDVKM. The CDR3 totals 14 residues. The V gene end was trimmed by 5 bases and the J gene end by 8 bases; junction bases not matched to a gene: 8.

This sequence joins TRBV6-2 or TRBV6-3 and TRBJ2-4; TRBD2 matches 15 bases. V shed 6 bases and J 0 bases; nucleotides not matched to a gene: 6. The CDR3 contains 18 residues. CDR1 and CDR2 (germline): MNHEY, SVGEGT. The CDR3 coding sequence is TGTGCCAGCAGCACTGGACTAGCGGGGGGGTTAGCCAAAAACATTCAGTACTTC. Amino acids: CASSTGLAGGLAKNIQYF.

The chain employs TRBV11-1 and TRBJ1-1; 8 bases fit TRBD1. In germline, CDR1 is SGHAT, CDR2 FQDESV (reference sequence). With 4 bases clipped from V and 3 bases from J, the junction kept 4 bases outside the gene matches. The CDR3 runs to 14 residues. In DNA form, the CDR3 reads TGTGCCAGCAGCTCGGACAGGGAGGACACTGAAGCTTTCTTT. This encodes CASSSDREDTEAFF.

This chain connects TRBV5-1 to TRBJ1-2; TRBD1 matches 11 bases. The CDR3 length is 15 residues. V lost 4 bases to trimming and J lost 4 bases; unmatched junction nucleotides: 6. Per the germline V gene, CDR1 is SGHRS and CDR2 is YFSETQ. In DNA, the CDR3 is TGCGCCAGCAGCGGCCGGGGGACAGGGGGCTATGGCTACACCTTC. Translating it yields CASSGRGTGGYGYTF.

The rearrangement uses TRBV3-1 (or the pseudogene TRBV3-2) and TRBJ2-1; possible D gene TRBD2, 6 bases. V lost 4 bases and J lost 0, with 13 bases in between. CDR3 size: 16 residues. Germline assignment: CDR1 LGHDT and CDR2 YNNKEL (reference sequence). The chain's CDR3 is CASSLYGRSSYNEQFF. DNA of the CDR3: TGTGCCAGCAGCCTTTACGGGAGAAGCTCCTACAATGAGCAGTTCTTC.

A word on this clone: Germline and junction disagree at one end, which may indicate a read error. The chain is built from TRBV7-3 and TRBJ2-2; 8 bases fit TRBD1. Germline CDR1 is SGHTA and CDR2 is FQGTGA. The CDR3 spans 17 residues. CDR3 sequence (DNA): TGTGCCAGCAGCTTAAATCCGACAGGGGCGAAGACCGGGGAGCTGTTTTTT. It codes for CASSLNPTGAKTGELFF.

The rearrangement joins TRBV20-1 to TRBJ1-2, with 8 bases aligning to TRBD1. Germline V gene lookup returns CDR1 DFQATT and CDR2 SNEGSKA (reference sequence). The CDR3 is made up of 11 amino acids. Losses at the gene ends were 4 bases for V and 6 bases for J; bases not matched to a gene: 1. For the CDR3, the DNA is TGCAGTGCTACAGGGGGCGATGGCTACACCTTC. Protein product: CSATGGDGYTF.

This clone was seen a handful of times. The chain uses TRBV9 and TRBJ1-1; D not certain. Trimming took 0 bases from V and 0 from J, leaving 15 bases between them. CDR1 SGDLS and CDR2 YYNGEE come from the germline V gene. The CDR3 totals 17 residues. Here the CDR3 reads CASSVGAGWNMNTEAFF. The CDR3 DNA reads as TGTGCCAGCAGCGTAGGAGCGGGTTGGAACATGAACACTGAAGCTTTCTTT.

The rearrangement uses TRBV6-5 and TRBJ1-2, with D possibly being TRBD1 (5 bases). V was shortened by 7 bases and J by 8 bases, with 14 bases between the two germline ends. This CDR3 has 12 residues. The V gene's germline CDR1 is MNHEY and CDR2 SVGAGI. CDR3 nucleotide sequence: TGTGCCAGCACCACGGGGGGGAGCGGCTACACCTTC. Amino acid sequence: CASTTGGSGYTF.

V is TRBV7-3 and J is TRBJ2-2; 7 nucleotides agree with TRBD1. Germline V gene data show CDR1 as SGHTA and CDR2 as FQGTGA. With 5 bases clipped from V and 1 base from J, the junction kept 4 bases outside the gene matches. This CDR3 spans 15 amino acids. The CDR3 here is CASSRNRGNTGELFF. As DNA, the CDR3 is TGTGCCAGCAGCCGGAACAGGGGGAACACCGGGGAGCTGTTTTTT.

The J gene is TRBJ1-6, the V gene TRBV5-1; D may be TRBD1 (5 bases). The germline V gene has CDR1 SGHRS and CDR2 YFSETQ. This CDR3 has 14 residues. V was shortened by 6 bases and J by 10 bases, with 17 bases between the two germline ends. The CDR3 region is CASNLGGPGSPLHF. In DNA, the CDR3 is TGCGCCAGCAATTTGGGGGGTCCGGGATCACCCCTCCACTTT.

V and J are TRBV29-1 and TRBJ2-5; 7 bases are a match to TRBD1. The CDR3 extends over 14 amino acids. V lost 6 bases and J lost 1; bases outside the gene matches: 8. Germline loops: CDR1 SQVTM, CDR2 ANQGSEA. The CDR3 bases are TGCAGCGTCACCCCAGGGGGTCTCCAAGAGACCCAGTACTTC. The encoded protein is CSVTPGGLQETQYF.

On this clone: Germline and junction disagree at one end, which may indicate a read error. Other DNA sequences of this sample code for an identical CDR3. CDR3 loop: CASSDRTRTMSNEQFF. Written as DNA, the CDR3 is TGTGCTAGCAGCGACCGGACAAGGACTATGAGCAATGAGCAGTTCTTC. The chain has TRBV28 and TRBJ2-1; a possible D gene is TRBD2 (6 bases). The CDR3 runs to 16 residues. The germline V gene encodes CDR1 MDHEN and CDR2 SYDVKM.

The rearrangement links TRBV7-2 to TRBJ1-2; the D is unclear. From germline, CDR1 is SGHTA and CDR2 FQGNSA. Between the trimmed V and J ends, which lost 1 base and 5 bases, there was a span of 14 bases. This CDR3 is built from 15 residues. CDR3 DNA sequence: TGTGCCAGCAGCTTAGGTAGCGGGAGTGGGTATGGCTACACCTTC. Its protein is CASSLGSGSGYGYTF.